The 2 T cell receptor beta chains in this list originate from one sample, sequenced in a study of blood T cell repertoires in COVID-19. TCRdb's table, derived via immunoSEQ multiplex PCR, lists solely in-frame clones and lacks some. The top ten clones hold about 6.5% of a sample with around 170,000 clones, over 75% of them seen once. Material for sequencing was peripheral blood. All receptors come from a man between 65 and 85 years old with active or convalescent COVID-19.

DNA for the CDR3: TGTGCCAGCGGTCAGATGTCCAACACTGAAGCTTTCTTT. Its protein product is CASGQMSNTEAFF. The chain is built from TRBV2 and TRBJ1-1; D is undetermined. The germline V gene has CDR1 SNHLY and CDR2 FYNNEI. Trimming left V 8 bases short and J 2 bases short, with 12 bases between. This CDR3 is 13 amino acids long.

The CDR3 coding sequence is TGTGCCAGCAGGGACAGAGGAGACATTCAGTACTTC. This sequence encodes CASRDRGDIQYF. The chain uses TRBV2 and TRBJ2-4, with D possibly matching TRBD1 (6 bases). The CDR3 loop spans 12 amino acids. Trimming removed 6 bases from V and 8 bases from J, with 11 bases in between. Germline V gene sequence: CDR1 SNHLY, CDR2 FYNNEI.